This T cell receptor (beta chain) was documented in a study of T cell responses to AZD1222 COVID-19 vaccine (dated by TCRdb to the early 2020s). With regard to the full study: TCR sequencing covered over 230 trial participants: some 210 given two doses of AZD1222 and 26 given two doses of MenACWY control vaccine. Trial participants were enrolled by age into 18-55, 56-69 and 70-plus year subgroups, with roughly 160, 29 and 62 TCR-sequenced participants respectively.

Including cysteine and phenylalanine, the CDR3 has 13 amino acids. Only the CDR3 DNA stays, 39 bases, in frame from base 1. As encoded in the germline V gene (reference sequence), CDR1 is LGHDT while CDR2 is YNNKEL. Trimming takes 1 base from V and 4 bases from J, and the germline ends sit 8 bases apart. The paper as a whole reports these results and caveats: The 56-69-year group was small, and its depth increase did not reach significance, likely because of low power. A significant rise in spike-specific TCR breadth and depth was observed after two AZD1222 doses relative to day 0 and relative to MenACWY recipients. Conclusions about previously exposed vaccinees were limited because only six AZD1222 recipients were SARS-CoV-2 seropositive at baseline. Because no day 14 peak-response samples were available, the repertoires could be characterized only after the peak T cell response. Vaccine-associated CD4 TCRs spanned the whole spike protein, with dominant responses in regions 160-218 and 743-854. Participants were mostly white British and included more females than males, and it was suggested by the authors that clonal diversity may have been underestimated. Epitopes outside the regions mutated in the B.1.351 and B.1.1.7 variants were reportedly recognized by nearly half of the unique spike-specific TCRs.

With respect to this clone: Its target antigen remains unknown. It has no much larger one-base neighbor in the sample; base qualities were not kept.

This specimen's time point label, interpreted: baseline before first vaccination. The sample's treatment or condition label, in plain terms: meningococcal conjugate vaccine given as trial control. The vaccinee samples were drawn from two UK trials, COV001 and COV002, one of which was a single-blind randomized controlled phase 2/3 trial testing AZD1222 (ChAdOx1 nCoV-19) in healthy adults. For TCRbeta chain sequencing, PBMC samples from trial participants were taken at day 0 and at day 28 after the second dose. The CDR3 regions of human TCRbeta chains were analyzed by immunosequencing. As for the original processing: TCRs in the repertoires were matched against a reference library of SARS-CoV-2-specific TCRs that had been generated with the MIRA antigen-specificity platform. Breadth was defined as the fraction of unique TCRs that were SARS-CoV-2-associated. Depth was defined as the fraction of total T cells that were SARS-CoV-2-associated. Each spike-specific TCR was assigned to its reactive spike region and to a CD4 or CD8 class using the MIRA data. Log10-transformed breadth and depth values were compared by one-way ANOVA with Sidak's multiple comparisons tests. This immuneACCESS table, as held by TCRdb, lists in-frame sequences with V and J called but not all clones. Of the missing ones, under half trace to an unresolved V gene in checked studies; the others have no known cause. Clone size and V and J calls were adopted from that table, with D and trimming inferred from the DNA. For this sample there are some 97,000 clones; more than 70% appear just once. The biggest ten clones account for 4.2% of the sample.

Sequenced material: peripheral blood, taken on day 0 of MenACWY control vaccination. The rearrangement combines TRBV3-1 (or the pseudogene TRBV3-2) with TRBJ2-7, with a tentative D gene TRBD2 over 6 matching bases. The sequence came from an adult in good health. In nucleotide form, the sequence is TGTGCCAGCAGCCAAGGGCGGGATTACGAGCAGTACTTC. This yields the protein CASSQGRDYEQYF.